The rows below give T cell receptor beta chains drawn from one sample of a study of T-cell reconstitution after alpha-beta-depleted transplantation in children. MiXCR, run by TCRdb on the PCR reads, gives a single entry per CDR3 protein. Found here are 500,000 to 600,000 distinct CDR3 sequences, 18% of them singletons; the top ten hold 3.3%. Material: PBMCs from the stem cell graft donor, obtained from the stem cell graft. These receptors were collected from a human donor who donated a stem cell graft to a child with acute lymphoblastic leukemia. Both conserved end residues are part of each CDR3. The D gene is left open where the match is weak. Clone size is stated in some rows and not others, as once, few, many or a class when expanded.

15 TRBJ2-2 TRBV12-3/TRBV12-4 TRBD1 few TGTGCCAGCAGTAAAGGGACAGGGGTGACCGGGGAGCTGTTTTTT CASSKGTGVTGELFF
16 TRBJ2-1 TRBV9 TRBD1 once TGTGCCAGCAGCGTAGTAGGGACAGTCTTCTACAATGAGCAGTTCTTC CASSVVGTVFYNEQFF
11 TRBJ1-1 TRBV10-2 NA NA TGCGCCAGCATGGACAACACTGAAGCTTTCTTT CASMDNTEAFF
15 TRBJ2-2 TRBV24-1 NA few TGTGCCACCAGTGACCCCAACAGCGGAACCGGGGAGCTGTTTTTT CATSDPNSGTGELFF
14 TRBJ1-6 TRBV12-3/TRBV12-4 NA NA TGTGCCAGCAGTCCACAGGCGCTGAATTCACCCCTCCACTTT CASSPQALNSPLHF
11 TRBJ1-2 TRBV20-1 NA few TGCAGTGCTAGAGAGCCTTATGGCTACACCTTC CSAREPYGYTF
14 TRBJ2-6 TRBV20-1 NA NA TGCAGTGCTAGAGACGCAGGTTGGACCAACGTCCTGACTTTC CSARDAGWTNVLTF
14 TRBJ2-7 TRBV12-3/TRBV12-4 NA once TGTGCCAGCAGCTCCGACGGGAGAACCTACGAGCAGTACTTC CASSSDGRTYEQYF
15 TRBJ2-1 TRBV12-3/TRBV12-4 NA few TGTGCCAGCAGTTTAGCCGAGACAGGATACAATGAGCAGTTCTTC CASSLAETGYNEQFF
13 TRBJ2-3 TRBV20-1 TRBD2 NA TGCAGTTCCGCTAGCGGGAGGGACACAGATCAGTATTTT CSSASGRDTDQYF
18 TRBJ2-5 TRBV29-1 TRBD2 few TGCAGCGTTGAAGGCTCTCCGGCGGGAGGTCAAGACCTGGGGACCCAGTACTTC CSVEGSPAGGQDLGTQYF
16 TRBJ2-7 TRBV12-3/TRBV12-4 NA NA TGTGCCAGCAGCCACAGATCGTGGGACAAGCCCTACGAGCAGTACTTC CASSHRSWDKPYEQYF
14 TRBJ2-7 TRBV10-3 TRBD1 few TGTGCCATCAGACCGGGACAGGGTTCTTATGAGCAGTACTTC CAIRPGQGSYEQYF
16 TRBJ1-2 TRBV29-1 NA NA TGCAGCGTTGTTCCCTCGGACAGACTACTTGCCTATGGCTACACCTTC CSVVPSDRLLAYGYTF
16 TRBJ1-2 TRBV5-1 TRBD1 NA TGCGCCAGCAGCTTGGCCGGGCAGGGGGCGATCTATGGCTACACCTTC CASSLAGQGAIYGYTF
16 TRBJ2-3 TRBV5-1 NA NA TGCGCCAGCAGCTTGAGACAGTCTCTAAGCACAGATACGCAGTATTTT CASSLRQSLSTDTQYF
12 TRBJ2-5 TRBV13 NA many TGTGCCAGCAGCCAGATTCAAGAGACCCAGTACTTC CASSQIQETQYF
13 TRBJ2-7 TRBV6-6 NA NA TGTGCCAGCAGCAGGACAGCACCCTACGAGCAGTACTTC CASSRTAPYEQYF
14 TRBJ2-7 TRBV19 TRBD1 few TGTGCCAGTACTCCCGGGACAGAACCCTACGAGCAGTACTTC CASTPGTEPYEQYF
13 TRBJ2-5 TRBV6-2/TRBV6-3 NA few TGTGCCAGCAGTTACGCCTTCCAAGAGACCCAGTACTTC CASSYAFQETQYF
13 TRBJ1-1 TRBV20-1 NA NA TGCAGTGCTGGCCAGGGAAAGAACACTGAAGCTTTCTTT CSAGQGKNTEAFF
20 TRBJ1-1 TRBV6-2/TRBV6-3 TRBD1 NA TGTGCCAGCAGTTACTCGACCGGGGGCGCCAGGGGGCCCGAAAACACTGAAGCTTTCTTT CASSYSTGGARGPENTEAFF
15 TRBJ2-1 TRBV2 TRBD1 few TGTGCCAGCAGTGAATCAGGGGGCCCCTACAATGAGCAGTTCTTC CASSESGGPYNEQFF
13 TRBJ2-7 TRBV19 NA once TGTGCCAGTAGTGTGAGGGGAACGGACGAGCAGTACTTC CASSVRGTDEQYF
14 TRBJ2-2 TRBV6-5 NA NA TGTGCCAGCAGTTATCAAGGCCGTCACGGGGAGCTGTTTTTT CASSYQGRHGELFF
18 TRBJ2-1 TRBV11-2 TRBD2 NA TGTGCCAGCAGCTTATTCGGGCGGACTAGCGGGGCCTACAATGAGCAGTTCTTC CASSLFGRTSGAYNEQFF
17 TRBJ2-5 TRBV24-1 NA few TGTGCCACCAGTGACCCCGGGGCGGGCGAGATACAAGAGACCCAGTACTTC CATSDPGAGEIQETQYF
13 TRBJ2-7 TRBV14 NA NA TGTGCCAGCAGCCACCTAGTTTTCAACGAGCAGTACTTC CASSHLVFNEQYF
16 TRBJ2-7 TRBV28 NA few TGTGCCAGCAGTTTGCCCCCCGACAGTTGGATGAGGGAGCAGTACTTC CASSLPPDSWMREQYF
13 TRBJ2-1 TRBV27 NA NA TGTGCCAGCAGGGGCCAAGACTACAATGAGCAGTTCTTC CASRGQDYNEQFF
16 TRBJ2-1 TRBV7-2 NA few TGTGCCAGCAGCTACCGGACTCGGAGCTCCTACAATGAGCAGTTCTTC CASSYRTRSSYNEQFF
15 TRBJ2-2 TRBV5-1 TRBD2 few TGCGCCAGCAGGTGGACTAGCGGGAGTGCCGGGGAGCTGTTTTTT CASRWTSGSAGELFF
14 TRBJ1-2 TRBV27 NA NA TGTGCCAGCAGTTTCGGCGGGGGCGACTATGGCTACACCTTC CASSFGGGDYGYTF
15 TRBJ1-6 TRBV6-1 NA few TGTGCCAGCAGTAGAACCCAGACTATTAATTCACCCCTCCACTTT CASSRTQTINSPLHF
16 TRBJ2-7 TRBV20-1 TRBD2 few TGCAGTGCTAGAGATTGGGAGGGGCTGAGCTCCTACGAGCAGTACTTC CSARDWEGLSSYEQYF
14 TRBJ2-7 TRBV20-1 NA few TGCAGTGCTAGAGATAGTGCCTGGCTCTACGAGCAGTACTTC CSARDSAWLYEQYF
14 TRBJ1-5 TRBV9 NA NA TGTGCCAGCAGTGGTGGGGGAGATGGGCAGCCCCAGCATTTT CASSGGGDGQPQHF
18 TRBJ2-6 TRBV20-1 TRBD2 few TGCAGTGCTAGAGATTCCGGAGCGGGGTGGGCTGGGGCCAACGTCCTGACTTTC CSARDSGAGWAGANVLTF
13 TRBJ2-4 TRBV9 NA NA TGTGCCAGCAGCGTAGGGCAGGAAAACATTCAGTACTTC CASSVGQENIQYF
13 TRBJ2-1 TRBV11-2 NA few TGTGCCGGGGCGGGGCCTGGTGTGAATGAGCAGTTCTTC CAGAGPGVNEQFF
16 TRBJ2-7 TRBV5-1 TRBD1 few TGCGCCAGCAGCTTTAATGCCGGGACAGGGGCCTACGAGCAGTACTTC CASSFNAGTGAYEQYF
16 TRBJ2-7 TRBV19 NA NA TGTGCCAGTAGTTCGAACAGGGTAGGAGAGTCCTACGAGCAGTACTTC CASSSNRVGESYEQYF
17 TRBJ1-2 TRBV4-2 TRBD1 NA TGTGCCAGCACCCTTTCTTTTCCGGGACAGGGGATGGAAGGCTACACCTTC CASTLSFPGQGMEGYTF
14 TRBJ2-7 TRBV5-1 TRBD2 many TGTGCCAGCAGCTCCCTAGCGGGATCGTACGAGCAGTACTTC CASSSLAGSYEQYF
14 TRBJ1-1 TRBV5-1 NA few TGCGCCAGCAGGGCCTCAGGGGTGAACACTGAAGCTTTCTTT CASRASGVNTEAFF
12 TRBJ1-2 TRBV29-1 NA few TGCAGCGTTGAACTACCCGGACGCGGCTACACCTTC CSVELPGRGYTF
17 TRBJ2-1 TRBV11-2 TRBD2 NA TGTGCCAGCAGCTTTTGGGGCGGGAGCGGCTCCTACAATGAGCAGTTCTTC CASSFWGGSGSYNEQFF
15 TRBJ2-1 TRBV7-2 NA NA TGTGCCAGCAGCCCCTGGACTCTTGATGCGTTTCAGCAGTTCTTC CASSPWTLDAFQQFF
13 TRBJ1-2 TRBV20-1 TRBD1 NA TGCAGTGCTTTAACCGGGACAGGGTATGGCTACACCTTC CSALTGTGYGYTF
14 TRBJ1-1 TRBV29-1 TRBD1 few TGCAGCGTCAAGGGGACAGCTACAGCCACTGAAGCTTTCTTT CSVKGTATATEAFF
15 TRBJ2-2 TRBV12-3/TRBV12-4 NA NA NA CASSTQGFGAGELFF
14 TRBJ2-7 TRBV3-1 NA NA TGTGCCAGCAGCCAACGGGGGAGTCTCTACGAGCAGTACTTC CASSQRGSLYEQYF
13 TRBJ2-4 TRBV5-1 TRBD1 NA TGCGCCAGCAGCTCTTGGACAGGGAACATTCAGTACTTC CASSSWTGNIQYF
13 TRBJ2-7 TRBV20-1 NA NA TGCAGTGCTACCCGTCCGGGTTCCTACGAGCAGTACTTC CSATRPGSYEQYF
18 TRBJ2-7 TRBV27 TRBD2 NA TGTGCCGGCAGCCAGGGACTAGCGGGAAGCCGATCGCCTTACGAGCAGTACTTC CAGSQGLAGSRSPYEQYF
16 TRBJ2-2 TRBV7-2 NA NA TGTGCCAGCAGCTTAGGGGGCGGCATAACGGACGGGGAGCTGTTTTTT CASSLGGGITDGELFF
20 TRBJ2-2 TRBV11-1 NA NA TGTGCCAGCAGCTCGATTTTAGCGGGACAGGGTGTTGCGAACACCGGGGAGCTGTTTTTT CASSSILAGQGVANTGELFF
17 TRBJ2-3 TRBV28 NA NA TGTGCCAGCAGCCCCATTCTAATCGGGGGAGTCGCAGATACGCAGTATTTT CASSPILIGGVADTQYF
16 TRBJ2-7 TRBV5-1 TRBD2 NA TGCGCCAGCAGCTCCCTAGCGGGAGAGTCCCAATATGGGCAGTACTTC CASSSLAGESQYGQYF
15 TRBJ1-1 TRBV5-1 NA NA TGCGCCAGCGAGAGAGGGACGGTGGGTAACACTGAAGCTTTCTTT CASERGTVGNTEAFF